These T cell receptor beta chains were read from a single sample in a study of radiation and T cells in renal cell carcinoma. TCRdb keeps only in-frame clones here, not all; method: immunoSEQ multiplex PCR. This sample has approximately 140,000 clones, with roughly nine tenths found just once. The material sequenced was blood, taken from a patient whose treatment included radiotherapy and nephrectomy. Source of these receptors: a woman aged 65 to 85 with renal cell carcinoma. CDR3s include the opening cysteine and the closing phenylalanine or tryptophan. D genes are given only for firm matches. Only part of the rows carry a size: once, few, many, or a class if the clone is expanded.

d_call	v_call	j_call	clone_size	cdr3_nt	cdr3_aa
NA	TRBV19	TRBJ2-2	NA	TGTGCCAGTAGCCCGGGACAAACCACCGGGGAGCTGTTTTTT	CASSPGQTTGELFF
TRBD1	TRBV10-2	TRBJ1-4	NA	TGCGCCAGCAGGGGGACAGGTGAAAAACTGTTTTTT	CASRGTGEKLFF
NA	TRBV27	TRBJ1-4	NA	TGTGCCAGCAGAATAAGCGTAAAACTGTTTTTT	CASRISVKLFF
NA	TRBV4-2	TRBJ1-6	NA	TGTGCCAGCAGCCAAGAACTCGCGGGCCCCTCAGGGCGTGGATCACCCCTCCACTTT	CASSQELAGPSGRGSPLHF
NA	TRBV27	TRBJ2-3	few	TGTGCCAGCAGTTTAGAGCCCAGGAAGGTAGATACGCAGTATTTT	CASSLEPRKVDTQYF
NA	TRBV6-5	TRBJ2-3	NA	TGTGCCAGCAAAGGACAGCACACAGATACGCAGTATTTT	CASKGQHTDTQYF
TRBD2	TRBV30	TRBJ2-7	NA	TGTGCTCAAACTAGCGGGGCTTACGAGCAGTACTTC	CAQTSGAYEQYF
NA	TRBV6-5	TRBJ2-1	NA	TGTGCCAGCAGTTACCTAGGGACCACTAACAATGAGCAGTTCTTC	CASSYLGTTNNEQFF
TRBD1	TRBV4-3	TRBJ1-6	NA	TGCGCCAGCAGCCAATCCTCAGGGGGCTATAATTCACCCCTCCACTTT	CASSQSSGGYNSPLHF
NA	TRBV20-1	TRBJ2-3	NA	TGCAGTGCTAGAGTCACAGATACGCAGTATTTT	CSARVTDTQYF
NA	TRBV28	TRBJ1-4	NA	TGTGCCAGCAGAGATCGCGTGACAAAACTGTTTTTT	CASRDRVTKLFF
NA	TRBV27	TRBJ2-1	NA	TGTGCCAGCAGTACTCAGGGGAGCTCCTACAATGAGCAGTTCTTC	CASSTQGSSYNEQFF
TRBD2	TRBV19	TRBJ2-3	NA	TGTGCCAGTAGAAGTCTAGCGGGGACCACAGATACGCAGTATTTT	CASRSLAGTTDTQYF
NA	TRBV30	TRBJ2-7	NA	TGTGCCTGGAGTGTCGGCGGGAACAGTTACGAGCAGTACTTC	CAWSVGGNSYEQYF
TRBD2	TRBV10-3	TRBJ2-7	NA	TGTGCCATCAGCACCGGGACTAGCGGCTCCTACGAGCAGTACTTC	CAISTGTSGSYEQYF
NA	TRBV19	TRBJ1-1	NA	TGTGCCAGTAGTACTGTTCTTCGGACACCAAACACTGAAGCTTTCTTT	CASSTVLRTPNTEAFF
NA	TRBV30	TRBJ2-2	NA	TGTGCCTGCCGACAGGGAGGGAACACCGGGGAGCTGTTTTTT	CACRQGGNTGELFF
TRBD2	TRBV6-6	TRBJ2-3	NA	TGTGCCAGCAGTCTCAAGCGGGGCAGCACAGATACGCAGTATTTT	CASSLKRGSTDTQYF
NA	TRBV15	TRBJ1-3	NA	TGTGCCACCAGCAGAGAAAGGTCGGAAAGGGTGGCCGGAAACACCATATATTTT	CATSRERSERVAGNTIYF
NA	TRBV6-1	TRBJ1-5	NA	TGTGCCAGCAGTGTAGCAGGTAATCAGCCCCAGCATTTT	CASSVAGNQPQHF
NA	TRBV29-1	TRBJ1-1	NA	TGCAGCGTTGCGGCAGAGAACACTGAAGCTTTCTTT	CSVAAENTEAFF
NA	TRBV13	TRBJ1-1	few	TGTGCCAGCAGCTTAGGACAGTTGAACACTGAAGCTTTCTTT	CASSLGQLNTEAFF
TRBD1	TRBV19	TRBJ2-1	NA	TGTGCCAGTAGTATAACAGGGGGCATCTATGAGCAGTTCTTC	CASSITGGIYEQFF
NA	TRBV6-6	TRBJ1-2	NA	TGTGCCAGCAGCTCAGGGGCGGGCTATGGCTACACCTTC	CASSSGAGYGYTF
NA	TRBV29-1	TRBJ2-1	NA	TGCAGCGTTTACCTCTGGGGTGAGCAGTTCTTC	CSVYLWGEQFF
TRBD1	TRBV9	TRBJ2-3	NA	TGTGCCAGCAGCACCCGACAGGGGGGGCCGATTACAGATACGCAGTATTTT	CASSTRQGGPITDTQYF
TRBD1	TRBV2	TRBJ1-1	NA	TGTGCCAGAGGAGGGACAGTAAAGAACACTGAAGCTTTCTTT	CARGGTVKNTEAFF
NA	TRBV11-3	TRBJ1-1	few	TGTGCCAGCGTATCCCCTCACACTGAAGCTTTCTTT	CASVSPHTEAFF
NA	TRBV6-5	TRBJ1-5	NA	TGTGCCAGCAGTTACGGTGGGATGAGCAATCAGCCCCAGCATTTT	CASSYGGMSNQPQHF
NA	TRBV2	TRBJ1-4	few	TGTGCCAGCAGGGCCGGACAGCAGTTTAATGAAAAACTGTTTTTT	CASRAGQQFNEKLFF
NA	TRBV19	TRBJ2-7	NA	TGTGCCAGTAGCTTGGGACTCACCTCCTACGAGCAGTACTTC	CASSLGLTSYEQYF
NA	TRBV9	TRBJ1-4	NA	TGTGCCAGCAGCGTCCGGGGCGAAAAACTGTTTTTT	CASSVRGEKLFF
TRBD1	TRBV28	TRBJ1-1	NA	TGTGCCAGCAGTTCCATAGGACAGGGTAATATTGAAGCTTTCTTT	CASSSIGQGNIEAFF
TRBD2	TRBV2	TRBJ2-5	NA	TGTGCCAGCAGTCCCGGGACTAGCGGATCTCAAGAGACCCAGTACTTC	CASSPGTSGSQETQYF
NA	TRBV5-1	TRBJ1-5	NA	TGCGCCAGCAGCTTGGATGGTATCTGGGATGGCAATCAGCCCCAGCATTTT	CASSLDGIWDGNQPQHF